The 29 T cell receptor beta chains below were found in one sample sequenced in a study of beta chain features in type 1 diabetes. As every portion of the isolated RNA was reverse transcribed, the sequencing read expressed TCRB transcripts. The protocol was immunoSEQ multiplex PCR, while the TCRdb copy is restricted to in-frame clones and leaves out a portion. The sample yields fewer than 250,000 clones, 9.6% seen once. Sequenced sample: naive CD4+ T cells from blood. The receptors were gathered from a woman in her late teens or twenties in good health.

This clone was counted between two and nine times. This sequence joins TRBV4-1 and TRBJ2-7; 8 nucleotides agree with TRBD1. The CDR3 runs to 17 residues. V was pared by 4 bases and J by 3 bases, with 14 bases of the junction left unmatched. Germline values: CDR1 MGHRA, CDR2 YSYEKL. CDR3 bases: TGCGCCAGCAGCCTCTCTCCCCGGGACAGGAACTACTACGAGCAGTACTTC. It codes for CASSLSPRDRNYYEQYF.

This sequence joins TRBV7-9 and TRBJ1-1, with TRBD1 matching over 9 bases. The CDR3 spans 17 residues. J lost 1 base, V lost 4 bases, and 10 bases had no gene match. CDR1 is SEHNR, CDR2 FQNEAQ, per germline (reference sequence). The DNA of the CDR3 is TGTGCCAGCAGCTCACCAACGAACAGGGGGCCGAACACTGAAGCTTTCTTT. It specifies CASSSPTNRGPNTEAFF. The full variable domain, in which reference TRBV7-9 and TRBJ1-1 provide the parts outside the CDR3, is DTGVSQNPRHKITKRGQNVTFRCDPISEHNRLYWYRQTLGQGPEFLTYFQNEAQLEKSRLLSDRFSAERPKGSFSTLEIQRTEQGDSAMYLCASSSPTNRGPNTEAFFGQGTRLTVV.

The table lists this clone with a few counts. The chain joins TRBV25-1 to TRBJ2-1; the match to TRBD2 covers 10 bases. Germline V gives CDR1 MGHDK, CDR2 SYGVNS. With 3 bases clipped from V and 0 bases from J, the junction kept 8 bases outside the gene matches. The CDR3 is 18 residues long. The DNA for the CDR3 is TGTGCCAGCAGTGATCCAACTAGCGGGGCAAGCTCCTACAATGAGCAGTTCTTC. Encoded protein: CASSDPTSGASSYNEQFF.

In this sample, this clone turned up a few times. This chain's CDR3 is CASSQVKGGDYGYTF. DNA of the CDR3: TGTGCCAGCAGCCAAGTAAAAGGGGGCGACTATGGCTACACCTTC. This chain links TRBV4-2 with TRBJ1-2; TRBD1 aligns across 7 bases. V was clipped by 1 base and J by 3 bases; unmatched bases: 5. Germline CDR1 LGHNA, CDR2 YNFKEQ. The CDR3 has 15 amino acids.

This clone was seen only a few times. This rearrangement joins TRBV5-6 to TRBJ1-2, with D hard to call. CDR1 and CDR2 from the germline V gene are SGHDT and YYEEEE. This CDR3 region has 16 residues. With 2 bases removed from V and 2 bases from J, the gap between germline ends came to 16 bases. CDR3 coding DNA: TGTGCCAGCAGCTTAGTCCCGCCAAACTTGAACTATGGCTACACCTTC. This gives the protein CASSLVPPNLNYGYTF.

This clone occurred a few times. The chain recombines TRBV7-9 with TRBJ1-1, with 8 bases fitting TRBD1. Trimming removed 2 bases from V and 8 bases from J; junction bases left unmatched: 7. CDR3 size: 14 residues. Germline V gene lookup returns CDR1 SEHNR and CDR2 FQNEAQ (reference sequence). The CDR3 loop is CASSLLRGRREAFF. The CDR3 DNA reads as TGTGCCAGCAGCTTACTCAGGGGGCGTCGAGAAGCTTTCTTT.

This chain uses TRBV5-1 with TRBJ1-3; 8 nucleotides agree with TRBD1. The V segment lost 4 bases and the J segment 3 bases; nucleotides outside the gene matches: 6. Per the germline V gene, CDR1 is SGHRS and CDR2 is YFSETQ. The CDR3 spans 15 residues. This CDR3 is CASSPTGEFGNTIYF. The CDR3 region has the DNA TGCGCCAGCAGCCCGACAGGGGAATTTGGAAACACCATATATTTT.

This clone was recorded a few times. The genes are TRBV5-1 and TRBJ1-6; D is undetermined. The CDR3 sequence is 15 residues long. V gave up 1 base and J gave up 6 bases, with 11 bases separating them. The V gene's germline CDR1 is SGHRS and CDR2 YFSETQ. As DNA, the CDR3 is TGCGCCAGCAGCTTGTATGCGGGGAGTAATTCACCCCTCCACTTT. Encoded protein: CASSLYAGSNSPLHF.

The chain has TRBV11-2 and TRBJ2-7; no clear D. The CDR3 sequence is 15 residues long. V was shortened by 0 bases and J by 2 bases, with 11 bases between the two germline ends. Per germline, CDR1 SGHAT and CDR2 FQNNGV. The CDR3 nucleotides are TGTGCCAGCAGCTTAGATCGTAGTAGAACCTACGAGCAGTACTTC. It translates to CASSLDRSRTYEQYF.

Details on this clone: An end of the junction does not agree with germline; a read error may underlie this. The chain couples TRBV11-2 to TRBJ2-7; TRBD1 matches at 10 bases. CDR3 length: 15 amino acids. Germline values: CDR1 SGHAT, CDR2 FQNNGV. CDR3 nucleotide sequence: TGTGCCAGCAGCCTAGACAGGGGGCTAATTTACGAGCAGTACTTC. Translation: CASSLDRGLIYEQYF.

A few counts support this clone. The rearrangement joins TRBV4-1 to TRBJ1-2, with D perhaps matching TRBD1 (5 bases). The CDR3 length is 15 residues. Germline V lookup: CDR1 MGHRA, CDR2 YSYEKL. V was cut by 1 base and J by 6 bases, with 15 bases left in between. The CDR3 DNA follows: TGCGCCAGCAGCCAAGTTGGGTCCAGGGATGATGGCTACACCTTC. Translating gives CASSQVGSRDDGYTF.

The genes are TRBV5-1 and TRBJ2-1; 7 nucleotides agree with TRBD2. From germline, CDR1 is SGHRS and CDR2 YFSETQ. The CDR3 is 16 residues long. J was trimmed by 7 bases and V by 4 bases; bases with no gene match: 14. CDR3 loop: CASSTPGTTSSNEQFF. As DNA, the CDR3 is TGCGCCAGCAGCACCCCTGGGACTACTTCCTCAAATGAGCAGTTCTTC.

The CDR3 loop reads CASSYGRVNGYTF. The CDR3 coding sequence is TGTGCCAGCAGTTACGGCAGGGTTAATGGCTACACCTTC. The chain has TRBV6-5 and TRBJ1-2, with D possibly TRBD1 on 5 matching bases. The germline gives CDR1 MNHEY, CDR2 SVGAGI. The CDR3 length is 13 residues. V was cut by 2 bases and J by 6 bases, with 10 bases left in between.

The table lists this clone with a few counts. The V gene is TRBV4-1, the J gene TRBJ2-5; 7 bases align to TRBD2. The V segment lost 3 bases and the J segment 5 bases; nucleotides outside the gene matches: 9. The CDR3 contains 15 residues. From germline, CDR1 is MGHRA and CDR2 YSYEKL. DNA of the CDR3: TGCGCCAGCAGCCACCTCGGACTAGATGGGGAGACCCAGTACTTC. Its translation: CASSHLGLDGETQYF.

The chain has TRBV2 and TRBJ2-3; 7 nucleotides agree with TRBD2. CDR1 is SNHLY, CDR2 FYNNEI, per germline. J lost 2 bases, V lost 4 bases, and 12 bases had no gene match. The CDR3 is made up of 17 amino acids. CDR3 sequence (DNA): TGTGCCAGCAGTGTCCAAAGAGCGGGGAAACCCACAGATACGCAGTATTTT. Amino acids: CASSVQRAGKPTDTQYF.

In DNA, the CDR3 is TGTGCCAGCAGCTTAGGCACCGGCGGGAGGAACCACGAGCAGTACTTC. Its protein is CASSLGTGGRNHEQYF. This chain uses TRBV7-3 with TRBJ2-7, with 8 nucleotides matching TRBD2. The CDR3 has 16 residues. The germline V gene encodes CDR1 SGHTA and CDR2 FQGTGA. Trimming cost V 2 bases and J 5 bases; bases outside gene matches: 11.

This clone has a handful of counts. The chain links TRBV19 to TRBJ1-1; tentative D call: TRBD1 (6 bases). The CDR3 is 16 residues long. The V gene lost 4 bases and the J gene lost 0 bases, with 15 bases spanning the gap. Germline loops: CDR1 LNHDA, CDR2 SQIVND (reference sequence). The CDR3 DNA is TGTGCCAGTAGTACCCCCGGGGGGCGCATGAACACTGAAGCTTTCTTT. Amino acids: CASSTPGGRMNTEAFF.

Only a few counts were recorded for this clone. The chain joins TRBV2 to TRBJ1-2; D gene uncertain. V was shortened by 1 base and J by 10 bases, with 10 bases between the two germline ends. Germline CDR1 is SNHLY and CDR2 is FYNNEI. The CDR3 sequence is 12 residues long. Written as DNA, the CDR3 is TGTGCCAGCAGTGAAGGGCGGCGGCCCTACACCTTC. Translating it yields CASSEGRRPYTF.

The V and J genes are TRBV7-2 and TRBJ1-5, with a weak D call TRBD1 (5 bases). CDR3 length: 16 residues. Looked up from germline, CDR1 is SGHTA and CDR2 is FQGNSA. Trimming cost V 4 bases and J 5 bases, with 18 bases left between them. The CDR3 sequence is CASSYQSSRADQPQHF. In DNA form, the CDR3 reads TGTGCCAGCAGCTATCAAAGCTCCAGGGCGGATCAGCCCCAGCATTTT.

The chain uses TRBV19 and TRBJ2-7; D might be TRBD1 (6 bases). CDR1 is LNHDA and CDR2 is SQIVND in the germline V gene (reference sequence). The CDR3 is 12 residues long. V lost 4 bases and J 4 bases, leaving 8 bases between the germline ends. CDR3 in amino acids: CASSKGEYEQYF. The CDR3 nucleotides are TGTGCCAGTAGTAAGGGGGAATACGAGCAGTACTTC.

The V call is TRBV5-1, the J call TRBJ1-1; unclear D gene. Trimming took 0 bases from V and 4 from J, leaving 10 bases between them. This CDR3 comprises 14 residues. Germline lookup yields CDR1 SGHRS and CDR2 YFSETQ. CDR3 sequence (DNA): TGCGCCAGCAGCTTGGCGAAGTCCGGCACTGAAGCTTTCTTT. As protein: CASSLAKSGTEAFF.

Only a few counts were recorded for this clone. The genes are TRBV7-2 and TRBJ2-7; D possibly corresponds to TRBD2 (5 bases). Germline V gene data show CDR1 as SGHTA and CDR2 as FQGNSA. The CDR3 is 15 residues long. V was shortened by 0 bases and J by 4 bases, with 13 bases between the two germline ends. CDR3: CASSLALPSLYEQYF. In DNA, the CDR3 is TGTGCCAGCAGCTTAGCGCTCCCTAGCTTGTACGAGCAGTACTTC.

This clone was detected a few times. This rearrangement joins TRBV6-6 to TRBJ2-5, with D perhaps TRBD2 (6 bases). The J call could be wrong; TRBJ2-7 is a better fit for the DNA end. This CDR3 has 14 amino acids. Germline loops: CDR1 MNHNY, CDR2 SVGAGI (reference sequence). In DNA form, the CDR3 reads TGTGCCAGCAGTTACGGGGGGAAAGTTTACGAGCAGTACTTC. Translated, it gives CASSYGGKVYEQYF.

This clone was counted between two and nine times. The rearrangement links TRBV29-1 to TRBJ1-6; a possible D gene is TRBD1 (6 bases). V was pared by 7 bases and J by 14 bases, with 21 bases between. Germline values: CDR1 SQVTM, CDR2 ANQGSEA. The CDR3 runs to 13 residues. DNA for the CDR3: TGCAGCGCTTCGGGGGGGGCGGGGGACTCCCTCCACTTT. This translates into CSASGGAGDSLHF.

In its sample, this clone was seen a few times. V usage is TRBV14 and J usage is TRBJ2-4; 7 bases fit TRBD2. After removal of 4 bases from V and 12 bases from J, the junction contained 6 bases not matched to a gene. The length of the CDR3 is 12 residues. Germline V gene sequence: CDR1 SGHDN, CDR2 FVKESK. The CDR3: CASSPLGGSQYF. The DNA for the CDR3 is TGTGCCAGCAGCCCCCTCGGGGGGAGTCAGTACTTC.

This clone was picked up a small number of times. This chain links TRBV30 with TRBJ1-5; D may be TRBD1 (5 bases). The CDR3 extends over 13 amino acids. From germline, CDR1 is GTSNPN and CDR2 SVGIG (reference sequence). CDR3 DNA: TGTGCGTCTTCTCAGGGCCTCAATCAGCCCCAGCATTTT. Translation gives CASSQGLNQPQHF. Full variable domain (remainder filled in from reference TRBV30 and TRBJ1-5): SQTIHQWPATLVQPVGSPLSLECTVEGTSNPNLYWYRQAAGRGLQLLFYSVGIGQISSEVPQNLSASRPQDRQFILSSKKLLLSDSGFYLCASSQGLNQPQHFGDGTRLSIL.

Here the CDR3 reads CASSLTGTDYGYTF. The CDR3 coding sequence is TGCGCCAGCAGCCTGACAGGGACCGACTATGGCTACACCTTC. This chain joins TRBV5-1 and TRBJ1-2; TRBD1 matches at 7 bases. The CDR3 consists of 14 residues. The germline V gene has CDR1 SGHRS and CDR2 YFSETQ. Trimming removed 4 bases from V and 3 bases from J; junction bases left unmatched: 6.

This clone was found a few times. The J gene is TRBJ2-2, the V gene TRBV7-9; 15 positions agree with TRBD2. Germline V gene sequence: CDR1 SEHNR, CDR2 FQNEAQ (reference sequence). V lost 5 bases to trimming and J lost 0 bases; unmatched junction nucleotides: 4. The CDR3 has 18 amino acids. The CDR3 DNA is TGTGCCAGCAGCCGAGGACTAGCGGGAGGGGCGAACACCGGGGAGCTGTTTTTT. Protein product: CASSRGLAGGANTGELFF.

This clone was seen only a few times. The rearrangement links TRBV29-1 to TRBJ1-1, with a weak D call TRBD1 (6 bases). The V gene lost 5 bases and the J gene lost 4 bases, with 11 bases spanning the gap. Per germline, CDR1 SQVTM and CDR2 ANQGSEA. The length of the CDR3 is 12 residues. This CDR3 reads CSVSRGGTEAFF. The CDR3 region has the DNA TGCAGCGTTTCCCGAGGGGGCACTGAAGCTTTCTTT.